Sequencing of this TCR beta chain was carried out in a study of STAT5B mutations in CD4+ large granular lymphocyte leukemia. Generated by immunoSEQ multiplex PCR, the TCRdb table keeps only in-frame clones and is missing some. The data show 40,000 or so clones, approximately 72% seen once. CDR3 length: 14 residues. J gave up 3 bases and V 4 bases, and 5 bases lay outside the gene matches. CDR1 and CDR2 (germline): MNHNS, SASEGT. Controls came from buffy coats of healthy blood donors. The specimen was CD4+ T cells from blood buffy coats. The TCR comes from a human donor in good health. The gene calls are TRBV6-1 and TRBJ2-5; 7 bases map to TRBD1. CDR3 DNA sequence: TGTGCCAGCAGTGTTTACAGGGGTAAAGAGACCCAGTACTTC. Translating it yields CASSVYRGKETQYF.